The source of this T cell receptor (beta chain) is a study of early stage breast cancer tumors. About the study: ER+/PR+/HER2- status applied to about 70% of the 16 invasive breast tumors. Whole-study results and caveats: Commonly generated sequences made up most enriched TCRB sequences shared between patients. Chain pairing and CD4, CD8 or FOXP3 expression were not captured.

This clone was observed a few times. As yet, its antigen is unknown. Germline values: CDR1 SGHVS, CDR2 FNYEAQ. This CDR3 has 14 amino acids. Trimming pared 1 base from V and 2 bases from J, leaving 8 bases between. Each tumor contributed about 19-55 mg of diced tissue. Profiling relied on immunoSEQ multiplex PCR, and the TCRdb table lists in-frame clones only, not all of them. Of 9,500 to 12,000 clones listed, 70% to 80% are singletons. Sequences were obtained from breast tumor tissue. The rearrangement uses TRBV7-6 and TRBJ1-2, with D maybe TRBD1 (6 bases). The clonotype comes from a person aged 70 to 85 with breast cancer. The CDR3 reads CASSLGGQNYGYTF. DNA of the CDR3: TGTGCCAGCAGCTTAGGAGGACAGAACTATGGCTACACCTTC.